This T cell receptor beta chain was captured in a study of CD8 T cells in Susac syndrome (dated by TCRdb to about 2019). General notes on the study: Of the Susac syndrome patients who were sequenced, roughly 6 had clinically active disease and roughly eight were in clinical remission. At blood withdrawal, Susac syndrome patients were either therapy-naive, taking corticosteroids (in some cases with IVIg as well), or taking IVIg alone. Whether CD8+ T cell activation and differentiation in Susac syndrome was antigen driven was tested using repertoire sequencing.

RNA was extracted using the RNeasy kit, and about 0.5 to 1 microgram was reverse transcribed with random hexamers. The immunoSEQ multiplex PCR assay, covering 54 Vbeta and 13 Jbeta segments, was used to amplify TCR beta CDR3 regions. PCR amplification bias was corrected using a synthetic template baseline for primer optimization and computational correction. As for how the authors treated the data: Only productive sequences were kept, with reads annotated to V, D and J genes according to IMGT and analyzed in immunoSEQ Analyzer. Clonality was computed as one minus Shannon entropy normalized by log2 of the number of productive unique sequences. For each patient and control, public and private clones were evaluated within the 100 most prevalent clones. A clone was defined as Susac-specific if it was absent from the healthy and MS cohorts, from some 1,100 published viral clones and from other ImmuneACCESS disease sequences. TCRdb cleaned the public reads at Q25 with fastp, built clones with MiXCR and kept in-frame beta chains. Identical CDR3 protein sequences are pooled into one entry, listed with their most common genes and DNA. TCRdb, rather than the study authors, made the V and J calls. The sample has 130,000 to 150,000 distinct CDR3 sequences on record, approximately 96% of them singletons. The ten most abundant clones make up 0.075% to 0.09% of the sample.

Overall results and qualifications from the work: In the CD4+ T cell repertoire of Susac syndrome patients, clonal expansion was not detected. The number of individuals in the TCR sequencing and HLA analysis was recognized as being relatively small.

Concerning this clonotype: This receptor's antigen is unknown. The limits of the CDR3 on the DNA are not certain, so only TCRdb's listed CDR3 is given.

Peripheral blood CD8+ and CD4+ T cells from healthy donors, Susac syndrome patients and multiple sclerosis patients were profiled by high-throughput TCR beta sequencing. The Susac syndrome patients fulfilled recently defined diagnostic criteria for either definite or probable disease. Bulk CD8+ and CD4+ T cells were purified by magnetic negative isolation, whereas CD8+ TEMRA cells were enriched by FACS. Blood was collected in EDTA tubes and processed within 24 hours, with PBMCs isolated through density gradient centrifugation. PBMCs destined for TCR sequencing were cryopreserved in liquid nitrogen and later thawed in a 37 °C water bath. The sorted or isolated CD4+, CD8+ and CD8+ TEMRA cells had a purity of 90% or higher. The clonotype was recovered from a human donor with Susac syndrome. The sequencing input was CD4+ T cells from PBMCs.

The CDR3 protein is CSVATGTSALTRHF. The V and J segments used are TRBV29-1 and TRBJ2-3; the tabulated D call, TRBD2, remains unverified against the DNA. The CDR3 spans 14 residues, from the cysteine through the phenylalanine. The CDR1 and CDR2 encoded by the germline V gene are SQVTM and ANQGSEA.